The entry below describes one T cell receptor beta chain. The data stem from a study of blood T cell repertoires in COVID-19. The germline V gene has CDR1 MNHEY and CDR2 SVGAGI. This CDR3 is built from 15 residues. V was clipped by 6 bases and J by 5 bases; unmatched bases: 9. The table came from immunoSEQ multiplex PCR; TCRdb's copy has only in-frame clones and leaves some out. The data hold 70,000 to 95,000 clones, with over 75% observed a single time. This TCR was recovered from a man aged 50-60 years with active COVID-19. This rearrangement joins TRBV6-5 to TRBJ1-2; 10 bases map to TRBD1. Sequencing was performed on peripheral blood. The CDR3 spells CASSPRQGAGYGYTF. CDR3 nucleotide sequence: TGTGCCAGCAGCCCCAGACAGGGGGCAGGGTATGGCTACACCTTC.